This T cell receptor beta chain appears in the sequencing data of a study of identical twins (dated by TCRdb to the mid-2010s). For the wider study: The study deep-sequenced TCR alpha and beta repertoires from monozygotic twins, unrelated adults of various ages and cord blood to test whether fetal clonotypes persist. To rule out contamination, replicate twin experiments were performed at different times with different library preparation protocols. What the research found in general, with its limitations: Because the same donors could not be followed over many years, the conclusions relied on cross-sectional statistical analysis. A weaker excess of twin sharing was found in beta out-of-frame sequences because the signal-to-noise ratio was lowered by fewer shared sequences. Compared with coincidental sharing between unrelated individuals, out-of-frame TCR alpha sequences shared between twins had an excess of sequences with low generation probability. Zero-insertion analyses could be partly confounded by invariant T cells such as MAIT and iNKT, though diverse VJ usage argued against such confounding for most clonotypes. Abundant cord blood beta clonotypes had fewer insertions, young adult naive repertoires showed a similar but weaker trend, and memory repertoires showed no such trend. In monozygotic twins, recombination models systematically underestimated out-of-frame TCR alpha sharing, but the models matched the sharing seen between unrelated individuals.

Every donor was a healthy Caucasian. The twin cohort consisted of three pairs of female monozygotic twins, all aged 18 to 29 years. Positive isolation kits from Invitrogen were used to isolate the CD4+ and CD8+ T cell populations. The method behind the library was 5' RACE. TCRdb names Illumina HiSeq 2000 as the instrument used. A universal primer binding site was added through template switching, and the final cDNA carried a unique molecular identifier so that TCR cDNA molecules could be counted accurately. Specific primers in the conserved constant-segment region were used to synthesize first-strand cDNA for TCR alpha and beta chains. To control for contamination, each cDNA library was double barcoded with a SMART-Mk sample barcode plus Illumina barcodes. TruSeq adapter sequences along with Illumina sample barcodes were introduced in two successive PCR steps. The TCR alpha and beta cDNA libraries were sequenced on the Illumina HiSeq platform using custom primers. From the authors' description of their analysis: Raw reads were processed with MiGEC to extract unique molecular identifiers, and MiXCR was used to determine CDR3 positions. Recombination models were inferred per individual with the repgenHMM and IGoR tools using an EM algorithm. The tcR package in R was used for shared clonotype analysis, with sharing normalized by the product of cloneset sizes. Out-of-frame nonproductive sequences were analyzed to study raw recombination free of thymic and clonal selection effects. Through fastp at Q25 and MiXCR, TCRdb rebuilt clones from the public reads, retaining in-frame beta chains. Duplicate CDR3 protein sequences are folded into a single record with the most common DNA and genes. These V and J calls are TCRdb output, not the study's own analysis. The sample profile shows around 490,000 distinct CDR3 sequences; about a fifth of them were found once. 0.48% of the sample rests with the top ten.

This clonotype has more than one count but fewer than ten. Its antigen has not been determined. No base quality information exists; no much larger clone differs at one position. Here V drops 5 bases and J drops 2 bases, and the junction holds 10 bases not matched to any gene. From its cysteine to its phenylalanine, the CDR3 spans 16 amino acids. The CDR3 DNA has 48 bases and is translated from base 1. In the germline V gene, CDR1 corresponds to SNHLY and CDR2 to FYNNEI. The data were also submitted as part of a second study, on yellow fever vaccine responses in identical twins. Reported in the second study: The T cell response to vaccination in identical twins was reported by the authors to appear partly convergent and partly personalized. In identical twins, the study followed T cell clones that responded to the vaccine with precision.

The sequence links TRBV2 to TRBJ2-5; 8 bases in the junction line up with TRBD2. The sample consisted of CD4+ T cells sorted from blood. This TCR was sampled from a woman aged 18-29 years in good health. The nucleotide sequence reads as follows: TGTGCCAGCAGTCAGAGACTAGCGAGACGACAAGAGACCCAGTACTTC. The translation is CASSQRLARRQETQYF.